This T cell receptor beta chain was recovered during a study of early T cells in non-severe SARS-CoV-2 infection. Turning to the study itself: The study sequenced bulk RNA from unsorted whole blood, with chains unpaired. Study results and caveats: Matching with VDJdb favored anti-spike CD8 responses (missing private and CD4 specificities).

Concerning this clonotype itself: Its specificity is unknown.

Trimming removed 5 bases from V and 5 bases from J; junction bases left unmatched: 14. CDR3 length: 16 residues. CDR1 and CDR2 from the germline V gene are SGHAT and FQNNGV. Researchers tagged individual cDNA molecules with unique molecular identifiers. Via MiXCR, TCRdb re-called the 5' RACE reads, giving one row per CDR3 protein. The sample includes some 63,000 distinct CDR3 sequences, around 13% of them seen just once. This rearrangement joins TRBV11-2 to TRBJ2-5; 7 nucleotides line up with TRBD1. The clonotype originates from an adult who was a healthcare worker with PCR-confirmed SARS-CoV-2 infection or an uninfected control (not recorded which). Sequenced sample: whole blood. CDR3 in DNA: TGTGCCAGCAGCAGGAACCGGGACAGAGGCAGGGAGACCCAGTACTTC. It specifies CASSRNRDRGRETQYF.